The 4 T cell receptor beta chains given below trace back to one sample, sequenced in a study of cytotoxic CD8 clonotypes in ibrutinib-treated CLL (dated by TCRdb to about 2021). This sample's time point label indicates: around 2 years on ibrutinib. Preparation of the library involved the immunoSEQ multiplex PCR assay. In TCRdb, the immuneACCESS table is reduced to in-frame sequences with V and J assigned. These tables do not hold every clone; where another copy was compared, an unresolved V gene accounts for under half, and the others remain unexplained. The sample profile shows about 56,000 clones; around 60% of them were found once. Roughly 20% of the sample goes to the ten largest clones. The material was PBMCs, obtained after 24 months of ibrutinib treatment. These receptor sequences come from a human donor with chronic lymphocytic leukemia.

This chain links TRBV7-8 with TRBJ1-5; D might be TRBD1 (5 bases). This CDR3 spans 15 amino acids. Trimming removed 6 bases at V and 2 bases at J, with 14 bases between. The germline V gene has CDR1 SGHVS and CDR2 FQNEAQ. CDR3 coding DNA: TGTGCCAGCAGTCTACGGGGGATCGGCAATCAGCCCCAGCATTTT. Translation: CASSLRGIGNQPQHF.

The rearrangement uses TRBV14 and TRBJ1-1; weak D call: TRBD1 (6 bases). Germline V gene data show CDR1 as SGHDN and CDR2 as FVKESK. V dropped 1 base and J dropped 1 base, with 10 bases sitting between them. The CDR3 sequence is 15 residues long. The CDR3 sequence is CASSQGPRGNTEAFF. The CDR3 coding sequence is TGTGCCAGCAGCCAAGGTCCCAGGGGGAACACTGAAGCTTTCTTT.

This clone was observed a handful of times. The CDR3 spells CASSLDNRLLDSAFF. CDR3 bases: TGCGCCAGCAGCTTGGACAACAGGCTTTTAGACTCAGCTTTCTTT. V and J are TRBV5-1 and TRBJ1-1; a possible D gene is TRBD1 (5 bases). The germline gives CDR1 SGHRS, CDR2 YFSETQ. V was clipped by 0 bases and J by 10 bases, with 19 bases between them. The CDR3 sequence is 15 residues long.

This clone was seen at least ten times. Other DNA variants within this sample encode the same CDR3. The chain joins TRBV5-1 to TRBJ2-1; D gene uncertain. The germline V gene has CDR1 SGHRS and CDR2 YFSETQ. The CDR3 contains 15 residues. The V end lost 1 base, the J end lost 1 base, and 9 bases lay between the germline ends. The CDR3 spells CASSLSLQSYNEQFF. The DNA of the CDR3 is TGCGCCAGCAGCTTGTCTCTCCAATCCTACAATGAGCAGTTCTTC.